This T cell receptor (beta chain) was retrieved from a study of shared clonotypes between healthy human individuals. Germline lookup yields CDR1 SNHLY and CDR2 FYNNEI. This CDR3 has 15 residues. Trimming took off 5 bases at V and 0 bases at J, with 10 bases between the two ends. Some clones are missing from TCRdb's copy, which holds only in-frame ones; the method was immunoSEQ multiplex PCR. The table has about 1.5 million clones, 98% seen once. The source of this sequence is a man aged 25 to 40 in good health. The genes are TRBV2 and TRBJ2-2, with D possibly TRBD1 on 6 matching bases. The sample was naive CD4+ T cells sorted from blood. Specified subset: CD45RA+ positively selected. The CDR3 nucleotides are TGTGCCAGCAGTAGTAGGACAGCGAACACCGGGGAGCTGTTTTTT. It translates to CASSSRTANTGELFF.